Listed here is a single T cell receptor beta chain. Its antigen is unidentified. Germline V gives CDR1 SGHAT, CDR2 FQNNGV. After removal of 0 bases from V and 4 bases from J, the junction contained 9 bases not matched to a gene. The CDR3 spans 16 residues. TCRdb keeps only in-frame clones here, not all; method: immunoSEQ multiplex PCR. The sample includes more than 10,000 clones, over 75% of them seen just once. The sample comes from a study of STAT3 mutations in large granular lymphocyte leukemia. General study points: Every T-cell large granular lymphocyte leukemia patient had at least one immunodominant TCR beta clonotype. After therapy, about 35% of the 18 patients switched clonotypes, all new clones STAT3 wild type.

The sequence was collected from a man between 60 and 75 years old with T-cell large granular lymphocyte leukemia. Some clones in this sample may be carry-over from other donors' samples. The chain uses TRBV11-2 and TRBJ2-7; 7 bases are a match to TRBD2. Sequencing was performed on peripheral blood mononuclear cells. The CDR3 loop is CASSLDLGRGTYEQYF. CDR3 DNA sequence: TGTGCCAGCAGCTTAGATTTGGGGCGGGGGACTTACGAGCAGTACTTC.